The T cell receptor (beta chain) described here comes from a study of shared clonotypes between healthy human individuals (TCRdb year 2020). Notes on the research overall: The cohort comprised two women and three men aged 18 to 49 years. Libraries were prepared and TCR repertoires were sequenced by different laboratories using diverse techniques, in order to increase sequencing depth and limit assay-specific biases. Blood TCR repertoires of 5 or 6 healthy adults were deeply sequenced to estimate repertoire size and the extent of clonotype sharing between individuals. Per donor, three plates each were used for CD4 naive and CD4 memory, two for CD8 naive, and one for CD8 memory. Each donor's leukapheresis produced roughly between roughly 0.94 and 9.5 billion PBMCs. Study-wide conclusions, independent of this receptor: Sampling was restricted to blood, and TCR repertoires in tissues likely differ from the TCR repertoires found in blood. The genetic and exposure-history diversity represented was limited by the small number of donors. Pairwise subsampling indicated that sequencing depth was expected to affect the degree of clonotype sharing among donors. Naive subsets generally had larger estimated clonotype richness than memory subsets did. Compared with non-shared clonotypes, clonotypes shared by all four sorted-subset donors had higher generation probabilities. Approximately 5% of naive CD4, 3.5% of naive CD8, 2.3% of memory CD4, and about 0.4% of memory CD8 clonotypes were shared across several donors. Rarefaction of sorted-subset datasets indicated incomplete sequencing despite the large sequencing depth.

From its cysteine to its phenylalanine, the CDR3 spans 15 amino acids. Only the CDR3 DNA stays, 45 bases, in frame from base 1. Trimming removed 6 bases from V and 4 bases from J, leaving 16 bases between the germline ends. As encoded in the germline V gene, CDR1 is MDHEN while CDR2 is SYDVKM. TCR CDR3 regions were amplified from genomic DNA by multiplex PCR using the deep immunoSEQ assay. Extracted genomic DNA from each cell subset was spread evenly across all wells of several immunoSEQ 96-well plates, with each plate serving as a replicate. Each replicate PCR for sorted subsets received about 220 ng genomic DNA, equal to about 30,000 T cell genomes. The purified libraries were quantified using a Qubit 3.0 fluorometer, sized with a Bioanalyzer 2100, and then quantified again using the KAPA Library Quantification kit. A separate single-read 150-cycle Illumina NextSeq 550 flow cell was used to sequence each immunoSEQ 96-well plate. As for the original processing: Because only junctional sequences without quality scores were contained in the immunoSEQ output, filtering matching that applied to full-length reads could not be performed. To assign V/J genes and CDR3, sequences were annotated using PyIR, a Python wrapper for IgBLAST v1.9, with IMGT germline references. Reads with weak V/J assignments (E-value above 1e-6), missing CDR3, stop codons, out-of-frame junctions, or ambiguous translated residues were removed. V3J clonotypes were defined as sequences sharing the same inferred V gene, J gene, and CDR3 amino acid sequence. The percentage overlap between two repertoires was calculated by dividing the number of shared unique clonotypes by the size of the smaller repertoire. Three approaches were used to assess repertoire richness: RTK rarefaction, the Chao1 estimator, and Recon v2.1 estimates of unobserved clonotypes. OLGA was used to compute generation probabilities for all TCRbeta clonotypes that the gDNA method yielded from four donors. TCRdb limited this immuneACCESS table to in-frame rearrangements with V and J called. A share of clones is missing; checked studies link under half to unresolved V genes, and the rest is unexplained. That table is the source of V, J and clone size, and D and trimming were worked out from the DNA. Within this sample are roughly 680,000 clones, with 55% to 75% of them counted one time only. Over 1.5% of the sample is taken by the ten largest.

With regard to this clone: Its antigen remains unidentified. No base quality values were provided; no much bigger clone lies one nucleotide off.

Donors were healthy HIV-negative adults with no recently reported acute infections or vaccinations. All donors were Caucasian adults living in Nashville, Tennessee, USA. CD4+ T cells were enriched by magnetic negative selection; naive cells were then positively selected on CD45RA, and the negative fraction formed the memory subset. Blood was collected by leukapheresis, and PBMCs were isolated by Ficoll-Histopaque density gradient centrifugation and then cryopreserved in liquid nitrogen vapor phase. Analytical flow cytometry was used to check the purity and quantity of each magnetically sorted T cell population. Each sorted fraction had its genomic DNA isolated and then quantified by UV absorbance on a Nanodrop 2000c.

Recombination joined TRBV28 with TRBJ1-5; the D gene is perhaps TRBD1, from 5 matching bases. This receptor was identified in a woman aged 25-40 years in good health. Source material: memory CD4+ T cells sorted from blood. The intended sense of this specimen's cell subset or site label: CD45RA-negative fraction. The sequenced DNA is TGTGCCAGCAGCGCTCCTCGGGGGTGGAATCAGCCCCAGCATTTT. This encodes CASSAPRGWNQPQHF.